This T cell receptor (beta chain) originates from a study of T cell responses to AZD1222 COVID-19 vaccine. Regarding this clone: The antigen remains undetermined.

Broader study findings: CD4 TCRs associated with vaccination spanned spike, dominating at 160-218 and 743-854. The repertoires were collected only after the peak T cell response. White British donors predominated, females outnumbered males, and clonal diversity was possibly underestimated. Baseline serostatus was positive in only 5 to 7 AZD1222 recipients.

CDR1 and CDR2 from the germline V gene are SGHRS and YFSETQ. The CDR3 consists of 13 residues. With V trimmed by 3 bases and J by 5 bases, 4 bases remained unmatched. Here immunoSEQ multiplex PCR was the method, and the copy in TCRdb shows in-frame clones only, minus some. The sample lists about 120,000 clones, roughly 89% seen once, with approximately 10% in the top ten. The chain employs TRBV5-1 and TRBJ2-7; 8 nucleotides match TRBD1. This receptor was obtained from an adult in good health. Specimen: peripheral blood, collected on day 0 of MenACWY control vaccination. DNA for the CDR3: TGCGCCAGCAGCTCTGGACAGGGTAACGAGCAGTACTTC. Amino acid sequence: CASSSGQGNEQYF.